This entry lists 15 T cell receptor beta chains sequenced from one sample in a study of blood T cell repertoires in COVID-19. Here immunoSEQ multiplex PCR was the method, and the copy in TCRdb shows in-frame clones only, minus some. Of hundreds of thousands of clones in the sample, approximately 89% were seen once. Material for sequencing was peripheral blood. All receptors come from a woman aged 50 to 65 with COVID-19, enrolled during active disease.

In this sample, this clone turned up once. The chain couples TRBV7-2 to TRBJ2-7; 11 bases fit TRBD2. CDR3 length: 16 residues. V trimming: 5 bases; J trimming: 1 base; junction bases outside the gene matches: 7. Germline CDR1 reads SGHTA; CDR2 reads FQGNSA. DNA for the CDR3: TGTGCCAGCAGCCTAACCGGGACTAGCGGTTCCTACGAGCAGTACTTC. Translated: CASSLTGTSGSYEQYF.

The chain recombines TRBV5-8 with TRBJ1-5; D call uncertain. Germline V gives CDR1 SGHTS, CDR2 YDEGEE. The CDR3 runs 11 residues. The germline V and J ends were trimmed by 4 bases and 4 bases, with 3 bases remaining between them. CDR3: CASSLNQPQHF. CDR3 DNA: TGTGCCAGCAGCCTAAATCAGCCCCAGCATTTT. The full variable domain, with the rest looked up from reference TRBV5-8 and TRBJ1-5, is EAGVTQSPTHLIKTRGQQATLRCSPISGHTSVYWYQQALGLGLQFLLWYDEGEERNRGNFPPRFSGRQFPNYSSELNVNALELEDSALYLCASSLNQPQHFGDGTRLSIL.

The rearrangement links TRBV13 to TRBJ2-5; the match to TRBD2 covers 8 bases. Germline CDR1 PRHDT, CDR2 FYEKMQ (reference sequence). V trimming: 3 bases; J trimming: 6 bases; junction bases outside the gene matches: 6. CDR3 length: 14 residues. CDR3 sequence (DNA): TGTGCCAGCAGCTTTCGGGGTAGCGGGAAGACCCAGTACTTC. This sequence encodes CASSFRGSGKTQYF. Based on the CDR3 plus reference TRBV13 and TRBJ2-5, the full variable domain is AAGVIQSPRHLIKEKRETATLKCYPIPRHDTVYWYQQGPGQDPQFLISFYEKMQSDKGSIPDRFSAQQFSDYHSELNMSSLELGDSALYFCASSFRGSGKTQYFGPGTRLLVL.

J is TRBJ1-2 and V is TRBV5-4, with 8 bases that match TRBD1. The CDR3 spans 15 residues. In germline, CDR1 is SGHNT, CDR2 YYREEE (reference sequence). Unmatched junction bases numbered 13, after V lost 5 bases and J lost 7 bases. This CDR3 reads CASSYAGTGGSGYTF. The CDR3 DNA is TGTGCCAGCAGTTATGCCGGGACAGGAGGGAGTGGCTACACCTTC.

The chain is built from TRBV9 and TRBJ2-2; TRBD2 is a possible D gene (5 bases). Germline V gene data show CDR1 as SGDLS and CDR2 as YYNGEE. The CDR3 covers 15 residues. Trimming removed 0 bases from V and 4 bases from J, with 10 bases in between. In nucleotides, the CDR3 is TGTGCCAGCAGCGTAGGCGGGCTTCGCACCGGGGAGCTGTTTTTT. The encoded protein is CASSVGGLRTGELFF.

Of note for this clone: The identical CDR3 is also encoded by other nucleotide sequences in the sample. This CDR3 is CASSPGQGSYEQYF. In DNA, the CDR3 is TGCGCCAGCAGCCCGGGACAGGGCTCCTACGAGCAGTACTTC. V and J are TRBV5-1 and TRBJ2-7; 9 positions agree with TRBD1. Germline V gives CDR1 SGHRS, CDR2 YFSETQ. The CDR3 has 14 amino acids. The V gene end was trimmed by 4 bases and the J gene end by 0 bases; junction bases not matched to a gene: 2.

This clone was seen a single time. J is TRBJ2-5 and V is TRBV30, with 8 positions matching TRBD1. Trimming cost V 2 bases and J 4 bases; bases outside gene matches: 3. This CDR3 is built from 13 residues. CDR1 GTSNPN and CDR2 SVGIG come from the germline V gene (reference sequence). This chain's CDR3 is CAWSSGTGETQYF. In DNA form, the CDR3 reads TGTGCCTGGAGTTCCGGGACAGGAGAGACCCAGTACTTC.

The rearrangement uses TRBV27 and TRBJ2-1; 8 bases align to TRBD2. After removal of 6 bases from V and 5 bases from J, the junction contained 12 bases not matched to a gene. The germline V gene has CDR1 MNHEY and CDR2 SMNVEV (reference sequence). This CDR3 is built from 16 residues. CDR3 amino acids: CASSQPRTSKNNEQFF. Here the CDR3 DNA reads TGTGCCAGCAGCCAACCGAGGACTAGCAAGAACAATGAGCAGTTCTTC.

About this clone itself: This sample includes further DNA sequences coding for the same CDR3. This CDR3 reads CASSQSSSYEQYF. As DNA, the CDR3 is TGTGCCAGCTCCCAATCTAGTTCCTACGAGCAGTACTTC. The chain couples TRBV18 to TRBJ2-7; D uncertain. The germline V gene encodes CDR1 KGHSH and CDR2 LQKENI. V gave up 6 bases and J gave up 1 base, with 10 bases separating them. The CDR3 has 13 residues.

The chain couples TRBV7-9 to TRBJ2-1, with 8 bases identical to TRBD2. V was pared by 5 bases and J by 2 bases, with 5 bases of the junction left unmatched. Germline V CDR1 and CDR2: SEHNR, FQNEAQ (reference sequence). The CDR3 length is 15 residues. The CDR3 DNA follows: TGTGCCAGCAGCCCCCGGACTAGCCCCTACAATGAGCAGTTCTTC. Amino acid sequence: CASSPRTSPYNEQFF.

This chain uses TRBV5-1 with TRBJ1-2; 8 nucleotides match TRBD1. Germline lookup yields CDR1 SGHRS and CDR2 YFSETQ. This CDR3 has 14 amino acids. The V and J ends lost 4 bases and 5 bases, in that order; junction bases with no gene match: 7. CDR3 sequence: CASSPDRESYGYTF. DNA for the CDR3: TGCGCCAGCAGCCCGGACAGGGAATCTTATGGCTACACCTTC. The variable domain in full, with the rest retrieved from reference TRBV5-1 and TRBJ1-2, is KAGVTQTPRYLIKTRGQQVTLSCSPISGHRSVSWYQQTPGQGLQFLFEYFSETQRNKGNFPGRFSGRQFSNSRSEMNVSTLELGDSALYLCASSPDRESYGYTFGSGTRLTVV.

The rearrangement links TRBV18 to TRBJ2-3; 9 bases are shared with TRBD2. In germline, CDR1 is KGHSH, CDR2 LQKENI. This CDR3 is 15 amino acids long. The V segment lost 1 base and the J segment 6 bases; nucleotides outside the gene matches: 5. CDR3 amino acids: CASSPRSGGPDTQYF. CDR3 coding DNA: TGTGCCAGCTCACCACGGAGCGGGGGGCCGGATACGCAGTATTTT.

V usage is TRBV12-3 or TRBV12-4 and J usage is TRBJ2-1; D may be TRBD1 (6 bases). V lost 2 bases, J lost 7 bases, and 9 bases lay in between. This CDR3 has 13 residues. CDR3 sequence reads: CASSLQGLNEQFF. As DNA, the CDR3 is TGTGCCAGCAGTTTACAGGGGTTGAATGAGCAGTTCTTC.

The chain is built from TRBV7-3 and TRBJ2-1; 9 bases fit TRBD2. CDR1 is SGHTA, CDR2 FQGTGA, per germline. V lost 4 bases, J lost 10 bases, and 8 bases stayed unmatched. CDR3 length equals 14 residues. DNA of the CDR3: TGTGCCAGCAGCTCCCGCGGGGGGGCGGTCGAGCAGTTCTTC. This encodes CASSSRGGAVEQFF.

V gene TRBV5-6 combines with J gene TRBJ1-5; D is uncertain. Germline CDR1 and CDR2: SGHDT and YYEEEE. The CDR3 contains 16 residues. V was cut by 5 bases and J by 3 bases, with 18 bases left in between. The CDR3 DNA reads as TGTGCCAGCAGTTCGGGAGTCGGGGTCCACAATCAGCCCCAGCATTTT. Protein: CASSSGVGVHNQPQHF.